Below are 20 T cell receptor beta chains sequenced from a single sample in a study of cytomegalovirus exposure and HLA in healthy donors. A multiplex PCR was run with 60 Vbeta primers and 13 Jbeta primers. Here immunoSEQ multiplex PCR was the method, and the copy in TCRdb shows in-frame clones only, minus some. Here the sample spans about 130,000 clones, 70% to 75% being singletons. Sequencing used PBMCs. These receptors all come from a male donor in good health and CMV-seronegative.

About this clone: The junction departs from the called germline gene at one end, perhaps through a read error. This chain links TRBV15 with TRBJ2-7; D is perhaps TRBD2 (5 bases). Germline V gene sequence: CDR1 LNHNV, CDR2 YYDKDF (reference sequence). The CDR3 is 13 residues long. The CDR3 coding sequence is TGTGTCACCAGCCCCATAGGACTCGGCGAGCAGTACTTC. It yields the protein CVTSPIGLGEQYF.

This chain connects TRBV6-5 to TRBJ2-2; possible D gene TRBD2, 5 bases. With 0 bases removed from V and 4 bases from J, the gap between germline ends came to 12 bases. Germline assignment: CDR1 MNHEY and CDR2 SVGAGI. The CDR3 is 16 residues long. In DNA, the CDR3 is TGTGCCAGCAGTTACTCGGTGGGAGAACGCACCGGGGAGCTGTTTTTT. Amino acids: CASSYSVGERTGELFF.

The chain carries TRBV5-1 and TRBJ1-4; 9 bases map to TRBD1. CDR1 and CDR2 from the germline V gene are SGHRS and YFSETQ. After removal of 2 bases from V and 7 bases from J, the junction contained 3 bases not matched to a gene. The CDR3 length is 14 residues. CDR3 sequence: CASSLDRGAEKLFF. DNA of the CDR3: TGCGCCAGCAGCTTAGACAGGGGGGCTGAAAAACTGTTTTTT.

This chain joins TRBV30 and TRBJ1-5, with D uncertain. V was clipped by 0 bases and J by 7 bases, with 7 bases between them. Per the germline V gene, CDR1 is GTSNPN and CDR2 is SVGIG (reference sequence). The CDR3 length is 12 residues. CDR3 region: CAWSVEGQPQHF. CDR3 coding DNA: TGTGCCTGGAGTGTAGAGGGACAGCCCCAGCATTTT.

J is TRBJ2-7 and V is TRBV7-2; D might be TRBD1 (7 bases). The CDR3 totals 14 residues. With 5 bases removed from V and 0 bases from J, the gap between germline ends came to 11 bases. Looked up from germline, CDR1 is SGHTA and CDR2 is FQGNSA. The CDR3 region is CASSGGTVSYEQYF. DNA for the CDR3: TGTGCCAGCAGCGGAGGGACAGTCTCCTACGAGCAGTACTTC. The whole variable domain, filled in from reference TRBV7-2 and TRBJ2-7, reads GAGVSQSPSNKVTEKGKDVELRCDPISGHTALYWYRQSLGQGLEFLIYFQGNSAPDKSGLPSDRFSAERTGGSVSTLTIQRTQQEDSAVYLCASSGGTVSYEQYFGPGTRLTVT.

The CDR3: CASSSGLLAGGLETQYF. As DNA, the CDR3 is TGCGCCAGCAGCTCTGGCCTACTAGCGGGGGGGCTTGAGACCCAGTACTTC. The chain uses TRBV5-1 and TRBJ2-5; TRBD2 aligns across 13 bases. The CDR3 extends over 17 amino acids. After removal of 3 bases from V and 5 bases from J, the junction contained 10 bases not matched to a gene. The germline CDR1 and CDR2 sequences are SGHRS and YFSETQ.

This clone has only one observation. This chain connects TRBV7-2 to TRBJ2-5; the D gene is possibly TRBD1 (6 bases). CDR3 size: 14 residues. The V gene's germline CDR1 is SGHTA and CDR2 FQGNSA. Deletions cut 10 bases from V and 5 bases from J, with 20 bases between. Here the CDR3 reads CAILPVQGWETQYF. Here the CDR3 DNA reads TGTGCCATCCTACCAGTCCAGGGGTGGGAGACCCAGTACTTC. The full variable domain, completed using reference TRBV7-2 and TRBJ2-5, is GAGVSQSPSNKVTEKGKDVELRCDPISGHTALYWYRQSLGQGLEFLIYFQGNSAPDKSGLPSDRFSAERTGGSVSTLTIQRTQQEDSAVYLCAILPVQGWETQYFGPGTRLLVL.

This clone was seen only a few times. The chain couples TRBV6-5 to TRBJ1-2; the match to TRBD1 covers 7 bases. Germline V gives CDR1 MNHEY, CDR2 SVGAGI. Trimming at V came to 8 bases and at J to 6 bases, leaving 9 bases not matched to a gene. The CDR3 is made up of 13 amino acids. The CDR3 reads CASSGTDDHGYTF. The DNA of the CDR3 is TGTGCCAGCTCCGGGACAGATGACCATGGCTACACCTTC.

This rearrangement joins TRBV7-8 to TRBJ2-1; TRBD2 aligns across 14 bases. The CDR3 length is 19 residues. Germline V CDR1 and CDR2: SGHVS, FQNEAQ. The junction had 17 bases not matched to a gene; V was cut back by 5 bases and J by 8 bases. The CDR3 region is CASSLTSGGGLHMLDEQFF. The CDR3 region has the DNA TGTGCCAGCAGCCTGACTAGCGGGGGGGGACTACACATGCTCGATGAGCAGTTCTTC.

This clone was seen just once. V gene TRBV4-3 combines with J gene TRBJ2-5, with 14 nucleotides matching TRBD2. The CDR3 loop spans 18 amino acids. Germline-derived CDR1 and CDR2 are LGHNA and YSLEER. The V gene end was trimmed by 3 bases and the J gene end by 5 bases; junction bases not matched to a gene: 11. The CDR3 region is CASSQRLAGGDLWETQYF. The CDR3, as DNA: TGCGCCAGCAGCCAGAGACTAGCGGGGGGGGACCTTTGGGAGACCCAGTACTTC.

The chain recombines TRBV30 with TRBJ1-4, with a possible D match to TRBD1 (6 bases). CDR1 is GTSNPN and CDR2 is SVGIG in the germline V gene (reference sequence). The germline V and J ends were trimmed by 0 bases and 0 bases, with 20 bases remaining between them. The CDR3 extends over 19 amino acids. The CDR3 is CAWSVATGLETSTNEKLFF. CDR3 bases: TGTGCCTGGAGTGTCGCGACAGGCCTTGAAACCTCAACTAATGAAAAACTGTTTTTT. Together with reference TRBV30 and TRBJ1-4, the CDR3 gives the full variable domain: SQTIHQWPATLVQPVGSPLSLECTVEGTSNPNLYWYRQAAGRGLQLLFYSVGIGQISSEVPQNLSASRPQDRQFILSSKKLLLSDSGFYLCAWSVATGLETSTNEKLFFGSGTQLSVL.

The chain couples TRBV15 to TRBJ1-2; 10 positions agree with TRBD1. The CDR3 is made up of 14 amino acids. Trimming removed 1 base from V and 4 bases from J; junction bases left unmatched: 0. CDR1 LNHNV and CDR2 YYDKDF come from the germline V gene (reference sequence). The CDR3 DNA sequence: TGTGCCACCAGCAGAGGGGACAGGGGCTATGGCTACACCTTC. It is translated as CATSRGDRGYGYTF.

The chain has TRBV5-4 and TRBJ2-7, with D perhaps matching TRBD1 (5 bases). Trimming stripped 2 bases from V and 2 bases from J, with 11 bases between. Germline CDR1 reads SGHNT; CDR2 reads YYREEE (reference sequence). The CDR3 sequence is 14 residues long. The CDR3 is CASSFDSSPYEQYF. The CDR3 DNA reads TGTGCCAGCAGCTTTGACAGCAGTCCCTACGAGCAGTACTTC.

V is TRBV5-4 and J is TRBJ2-5, with 16 bases fitting TRBD2. CDR3 size: 17 residues. The J segment lost 1 base and the V segment lost 4 bases, leaving 4 bases of the junction unmatched. Per the germline V gene, CDR1 is SGHNT and CDR2 is YYREEE (reference sequence). CDR3 sequence (DNA): TGTGCCAGCAGCCCTGGGACTAGCGGGGGGGTCCAAGAGACCCAGTACTTC. Translating gives CASSPGTSGGVQETQYF. The full variable domain, completed using reference TRBV5-4 and TRBJ2-5, is ETGVTQSPTHLIKTRGQQVTLRCSSQSGHNTVSWYQQALGQGPQFIFQYYREEENGRGNFPPRFSGLQFPNYSSELNVNALELDDSALYLCASSPGTSGGVQETQYFGPGTRLLVL.

The gene calls are TRBV5-8 and TRBJ1-5, with D unclear. Germline V gives CDR1 SGHTS, CDR2 YDEGEE. The CDR3 covers 12 residues. Trimming removed 7 bases from V and 1 base from J, with 6 bases in between. CDR3: CASSRSNQPQHF. CDR3 in DNA: TGTGCCAGCTCCCGGAGCAATCAGCCCCAGCATTTT.

This clone was observed once. The chain couples TRBV4-3 to TRBJ2-7; D is undetermined. The CDR3 runs 13 residues. V lost 0 bases and J lost 4, with 7 bases in between. Germline assignment: CDR1 LGHNA and CDR2 YSLEER. The CDR3 region has the DNA TGCGCCAGCAGCCAAGATATTAGATACGAGCAGTACTTC. Its protein product is CASSQDIRYEQYF.

At least ten counts were recorded for this clone. The gene calls are TRBV27 and TRBJ1-1, with unresolved D. Germline V gene data show CDR1 as MNHEY and CDR2 as SMNVEV (reference sequence). The CDR3 is 15 amino acids. Trimming removed 6 bases at V and 1 base at J, with 15 bases between. In DNA form, the CDR3 reads TGTGCCAGCAGCTTCCTCGCAGACACGAACACTGAAGCTTTCTTT. It is translated as CASSFLADTNTEAFF.

This clone is a singleton in its sample. This chain joins TRBV5-6 and TRBJ1-5, with D possibly TRBD1 on 6 matching bases. The CDR3 length is 15 residues. Germline CDR1 is SGHDT and CDR2 is YYEEEE. Trimming removed 1 base at V and 2 bases at J, with 10 bases between. The CDR3 loop reads CASSLTGSGNQPQHF. The CDR3 DNA follows: TGTGCCAGCAGCTTGACAGGGTCGGGCAATCAGCCCCAGCATTTT.

The V and J genes are TRBV7-9 and TRBJ1-5; possibly TRBD1 for D (5 bases). The CDR3 runs 15 residues. Per germline, CDR1 SEHNR and CDR2 FQNEAQ (reference sequence). Between the trimmed V and J ends, which lost 8 bases and 1 base, there was a span of 15 bases. CDR3 nucleotide sequence: TGTGCCAGCGGACTTGGGGGGGAGAGCAATCAGCCCCAGCATTTT. This encodes CASGLGGESNQPQHF.

This clone appeared once. The chain employs TRBV20-1 and TRBJ2-1, with D possibly TRBD2 on 5 matching bases. Trimming took off 5 bases at V and 9 bases at J, with 11 bases between the two ends. The germline V gene encodes CDR1 DFQATT and CDR2 SNEGSKA (reference sequence). The CDR3 loop spans 11 amino acids. The CDR3 DNA follows: TGCAGTGCTCCGCTAGCTCCTGAGCAGTTCTTC. Translating it yields CSAPLAPEQFF.